Below, 2 T cell receptor beta chains from the same sample are listed, as sequenced in a study of human T cells and chemical hapten exposure. Time point denoted: patch test 1, 2 weeks after DPC sensitization. Treatment described: therapeutic diphenylcyclopropenone sensitization with weekly scalp DPC. TCRdb re-called the RACE reads through MiXCR, storing one row per CDR3 protein. The table has fewer than 100,000 distinct CDR3 sequences, approximately 10% seen once; the top ten hold about 3.5%. The input for sequencing was whole blood, taken in connection with sensitization to the hapten diphenylcyclopropenone (DPC). These receptors all come from a woman aged 60-70 years with alopecia areata. Some clones in this sample may be carry-over from other donors' samples.

The rearrangement joins TRBV14 to TRBJ1-1; no definite D call. The CDR3 extends over 12 amino acids. Trimming pared 0 bases from V and 11 bases from J, leaving 10 bases between. In germline, CDR1 is SGHDN, CDR2 FVKESK. CDR3: CASSQEQGRAFF. The CDR3 DNA follows: TGTGCCAGCAGCCAAGAACAAGGGCGGGCTTTCTTT.

This clonotype was counted ten times or more. The chain couples TRBV7-3 to TRBJ1-1, with 10 nucleotides matching TRBD1. V lost 5 bases, J lost 5 bases, and 8 bases stayed unmatched. Germline CDR1 SGHTA, CDR2 FQGTGA. This CDR3 has 15 residues. The DNA of the CDR3 is TGTGCCAGCAGCATCGGACAGGGGGGAAGTACTGAAGCTTTCTTT. It translates to CASSIGQGGSTEAFF. Full variable domain (rest looked up from reference TRBV7-3 and TRBJ1-1): GAGVSQTPSNKVTEKGKYVELRCDPISGHTALYWYRQSLGQGPEFLIYFQGTGAADDSGLPNDRFFAVRPEGSVSTLKIQRTERGDSAVYLCASSIGQGGSTEAFFGQGTRLTVV.